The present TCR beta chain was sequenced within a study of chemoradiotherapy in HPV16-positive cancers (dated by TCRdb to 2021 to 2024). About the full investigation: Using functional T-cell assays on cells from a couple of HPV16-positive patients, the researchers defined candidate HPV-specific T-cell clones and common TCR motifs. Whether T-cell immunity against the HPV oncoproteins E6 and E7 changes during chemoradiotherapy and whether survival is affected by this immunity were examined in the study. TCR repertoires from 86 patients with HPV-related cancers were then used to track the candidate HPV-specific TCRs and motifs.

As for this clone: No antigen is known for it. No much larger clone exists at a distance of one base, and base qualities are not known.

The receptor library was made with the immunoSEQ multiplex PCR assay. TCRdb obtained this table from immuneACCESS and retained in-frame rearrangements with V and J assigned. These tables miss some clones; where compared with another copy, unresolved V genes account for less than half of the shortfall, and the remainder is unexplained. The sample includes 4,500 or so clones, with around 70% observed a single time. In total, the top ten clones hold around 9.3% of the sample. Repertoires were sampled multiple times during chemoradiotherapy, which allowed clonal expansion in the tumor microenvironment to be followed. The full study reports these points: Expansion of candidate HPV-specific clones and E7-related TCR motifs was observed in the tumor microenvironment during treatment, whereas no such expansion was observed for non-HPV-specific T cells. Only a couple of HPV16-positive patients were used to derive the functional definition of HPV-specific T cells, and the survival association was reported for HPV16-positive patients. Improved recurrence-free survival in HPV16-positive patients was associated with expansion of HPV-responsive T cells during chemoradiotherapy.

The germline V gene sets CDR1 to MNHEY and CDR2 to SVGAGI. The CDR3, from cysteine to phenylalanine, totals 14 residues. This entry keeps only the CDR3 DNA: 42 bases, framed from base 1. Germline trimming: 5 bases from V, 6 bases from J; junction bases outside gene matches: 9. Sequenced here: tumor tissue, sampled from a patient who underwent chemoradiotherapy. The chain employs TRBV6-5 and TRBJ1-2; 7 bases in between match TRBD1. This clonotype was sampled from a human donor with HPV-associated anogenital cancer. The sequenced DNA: TGTGCCAGCAGTACCCTGGGCAGGGGGGATGGCTACACCTTC. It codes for CASSTLGRGDGYTF.